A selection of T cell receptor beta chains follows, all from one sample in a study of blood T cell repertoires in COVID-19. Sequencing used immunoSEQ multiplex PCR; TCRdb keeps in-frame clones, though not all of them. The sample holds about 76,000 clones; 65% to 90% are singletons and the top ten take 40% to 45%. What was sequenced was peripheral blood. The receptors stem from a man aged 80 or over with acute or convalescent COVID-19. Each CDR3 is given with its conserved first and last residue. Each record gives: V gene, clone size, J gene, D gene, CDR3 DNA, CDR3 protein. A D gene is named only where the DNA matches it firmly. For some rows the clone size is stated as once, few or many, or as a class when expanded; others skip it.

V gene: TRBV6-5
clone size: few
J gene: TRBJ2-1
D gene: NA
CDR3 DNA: TGTGCCAGCAGGGGGCCGGTAGGCAATGAGCAGTTCTTC
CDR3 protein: CASRGPVGNEQFF

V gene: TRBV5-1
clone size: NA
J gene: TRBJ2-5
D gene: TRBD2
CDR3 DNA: TGCGCCAGCAGCTTGTATCCGGGGGGGACCCAGTACTTC
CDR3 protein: CASSLYPGGTQYF

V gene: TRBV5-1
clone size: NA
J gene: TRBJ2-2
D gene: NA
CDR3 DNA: TGCGCCAGCAGCTTGGGGGGGCGGCTGAACACCGGGGAGCTGTTTTTT
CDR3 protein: CASSLGGRLNTGELFF

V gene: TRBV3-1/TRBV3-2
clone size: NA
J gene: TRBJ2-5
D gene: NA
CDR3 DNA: TGTGCCAGCAGCCAAGGTGCCCCGGGGAGAAGAGAGACCCAGTACTTC
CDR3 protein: CASSQGAPGRRETQYF

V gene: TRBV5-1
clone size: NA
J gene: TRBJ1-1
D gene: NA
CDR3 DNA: TGCGCCAGCAGTGACCCCGGGGTGGCGAACACTGAAGCTTTCTTT
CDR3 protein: CASSDPGVANTEAFF

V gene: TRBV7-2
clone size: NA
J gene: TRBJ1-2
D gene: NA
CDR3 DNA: TGTGCCAGCAGCTTAGCGGTGGAGACGGTCTATGGCTACACCTTC
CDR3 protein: CASSLAVETVYGYTF

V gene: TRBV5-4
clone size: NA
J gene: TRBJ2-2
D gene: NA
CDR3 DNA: TGTGCCAGCAGCTTTCGGACTGTCAACACCGGGGAGCTGTTTTTT
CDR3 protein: CASSFRTVNTGELFF

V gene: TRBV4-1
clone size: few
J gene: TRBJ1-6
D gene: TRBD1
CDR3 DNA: TGCGCCAGCAGTGGCGGGACAGGAGTATGGAATTCACCCCTCCACTTT
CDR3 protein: CASSGGTGVWNSPLHF

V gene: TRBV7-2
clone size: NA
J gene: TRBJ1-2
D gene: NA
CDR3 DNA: TGTGCCAGCAGCTTAGAACAGGGAAACTATGGCTACACCTTC
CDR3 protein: CASSLEQGNYGYTF

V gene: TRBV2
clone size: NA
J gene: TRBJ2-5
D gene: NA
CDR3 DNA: TGTGCCAGCAGTGAATTAGAGACGGAGGGTTTGTACTTC
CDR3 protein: CASSELETEGLYF

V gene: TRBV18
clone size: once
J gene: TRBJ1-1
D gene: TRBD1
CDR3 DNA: TGTGCCAGCTCACCAAGGGACAGGGGTGAAGCTTTCTTT
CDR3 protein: CASSPRDRGEAFF

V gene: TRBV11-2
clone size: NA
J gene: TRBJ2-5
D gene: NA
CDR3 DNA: TGTGCCAGCAGCTTAGTGAGAGAGACCCAGTACTTC
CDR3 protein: CASSLVRETQYF

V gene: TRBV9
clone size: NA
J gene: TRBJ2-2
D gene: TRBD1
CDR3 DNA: TGTGCCAGCAGCGACAGACCCGGGACAGGGGCGCACGGGGAGCTGTTTTTT
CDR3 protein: CASSDRPGTGAHGELFF

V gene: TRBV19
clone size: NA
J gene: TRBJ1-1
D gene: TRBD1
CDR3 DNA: TGTGCCAGTAGGCCAGGGGGCCACACTGAAGCTTTCTTT
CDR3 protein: CASRPGGHTEAFF

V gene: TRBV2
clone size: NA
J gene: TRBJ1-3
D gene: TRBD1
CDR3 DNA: TGTGCCAGGAGCACAGGGGATTCCGGAAACACCATATATTTT
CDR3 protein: CARSTGDSGNTIYF

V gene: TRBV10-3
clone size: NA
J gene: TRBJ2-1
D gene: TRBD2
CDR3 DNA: TGTGCCATCAGTGAGGGGGGGGTATCCTACAATGAGCAGTTCTTC
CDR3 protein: CAISEGGVSYNEQFF

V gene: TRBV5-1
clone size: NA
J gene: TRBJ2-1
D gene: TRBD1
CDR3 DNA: TGCGCCAGCAGCTCGGACTTGGCAGGGGGTGTATCCTACAATGAGCAGTTCTTC
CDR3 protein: CASSSDLAGGVSYNEQFF

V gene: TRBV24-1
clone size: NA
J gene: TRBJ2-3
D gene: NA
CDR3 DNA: TGTGCCACCAGTGATTCAGGGGTCGACGATACGCAGTATTTT
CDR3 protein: CATSDSGVDDTQYF

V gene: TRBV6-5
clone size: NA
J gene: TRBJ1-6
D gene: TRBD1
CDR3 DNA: TGTGCCAGCGATGACAGGGGCCACGGGAATTCACCCCTCCACTTT
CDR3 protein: CASDDRGHGNSPLHF

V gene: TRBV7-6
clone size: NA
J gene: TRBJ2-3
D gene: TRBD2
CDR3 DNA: TGTGCCAGCAGCCACAGACTGACTAGCGAAAGCACAGATACGCAGTATTTT
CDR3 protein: CASSHRLTSESTDTQYF

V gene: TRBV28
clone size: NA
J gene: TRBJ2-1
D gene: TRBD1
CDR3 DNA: TGTGCCAGCAGTTTAAGCATGACAGGGGGAAGCTCCTACAATGAGCAGTTCTTC
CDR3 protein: CASSLSMTGGSSYNEQFF

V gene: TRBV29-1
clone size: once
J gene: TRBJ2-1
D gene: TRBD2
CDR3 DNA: TGCAGCGTTGCGAGTCGGGGGGGCCCTCTTCCTCACAATGAGCAGTTCTTC
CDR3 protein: CSVASRGGPLPHNEQFF